This T cell receptor beta chain emerged from a study of cytomegalovirus exposure and HLA in healthy donors. This clone has just one count. Germline V gene lookup returns CDR1 SGHVS and CDR2 FNYEAQ. The CDR3 has 14 residues. V dropped 5 bases and J dropped 6 bases, with 13 bases sitting between them. The study ran its PCR with 60 Vbeta and 13 Jbeta primers. Original processing methods: An analysis that came later counted 80 million or so unique TCR beta chains, approximately 10 million shared. TCRdb keeps only in-frame clones here, not all; method: immunoSEQ multiplex PCR. V and J calls and clone size follow that table, whereas D and trimming were derived from the DNA. The sample has approximately 170,000 clones; approximately 80% are singletons.

Sequencing used PBMCs. This chain joins TRBV7-6 and TRBJ2-2; weak D call: TRBD1 (5 bases). The clonotype originates from a female donor in good health and CMV-seronegative. The DNA for the CDR3 is TGTGCCAGCAGCACCCTGCAGGGTGCCGGGGAGCTGTTTTTT. Amino acids: CASSTLQGAGELFF. Supplemented by reference TRBV7-6 and TRBJ2-2, the full variable domain reads GAGVSQSPRYKVTKRGQDVALRCDPISGHVSLYWYRQALGQGPEFLTYFNYEAQQDKSGLPNDRFSAERPEGSISTLTIQRTEQRDSAMYRCASSTLQGAGELFFGEGSRLTVL.